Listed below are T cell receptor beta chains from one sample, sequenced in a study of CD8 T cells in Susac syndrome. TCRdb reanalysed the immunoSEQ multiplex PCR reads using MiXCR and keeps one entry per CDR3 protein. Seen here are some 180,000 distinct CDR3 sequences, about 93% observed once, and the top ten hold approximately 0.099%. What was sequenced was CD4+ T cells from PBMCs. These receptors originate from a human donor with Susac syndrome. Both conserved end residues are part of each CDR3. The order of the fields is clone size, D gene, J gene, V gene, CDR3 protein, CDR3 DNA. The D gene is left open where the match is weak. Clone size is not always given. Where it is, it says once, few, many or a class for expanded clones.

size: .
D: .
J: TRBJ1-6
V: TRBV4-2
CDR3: CASSQDLQAKGTLHF
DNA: TGTGCCAGCAGCCAAGATCTCCAGGCTAAGGGGACCCTCCACTTT

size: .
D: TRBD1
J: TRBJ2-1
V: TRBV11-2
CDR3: CASSSITGDSYNEQFF
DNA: TGTGCCAGCAGCTCGATTACAGGGGACTCCTACAATGAGCAGTTCTTC

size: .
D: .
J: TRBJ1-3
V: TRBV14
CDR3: CASSQDLQGNTIYF
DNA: TGTGCCAGCAGCCAAGACCTCCAGGGTAACACCATATATTTT

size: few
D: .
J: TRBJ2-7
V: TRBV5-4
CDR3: CASSLGGDSYEQYF
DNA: TGTGCCAGCAGCTTGGGAGGGGACTCCTACGAGCAGTACTTC

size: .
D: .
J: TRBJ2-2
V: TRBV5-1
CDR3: CASSFLGARDTGELFF
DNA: TGCGCCAGCAGCTTCTTGGGGGCTCGGGACACCGGGGAGCTGTTTTTT

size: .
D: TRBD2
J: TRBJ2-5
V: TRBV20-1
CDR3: CSARGLAGGKETQYF
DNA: TGCAGTGCTAGAGGGCTAGCGGGAGGAAAGGAGACCCAGTACTTC

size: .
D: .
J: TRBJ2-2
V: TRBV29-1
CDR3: CSVGRINTGELFF
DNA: TGCAGCGTTGGGCGGATTAACACCGGGGAGCTGTTTTTT

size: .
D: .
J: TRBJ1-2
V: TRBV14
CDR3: CASSKSARGYGYTF
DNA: TGTGCCAGCAGCAAGAGCGCCAGGGGTTATGGCTACACCTTC

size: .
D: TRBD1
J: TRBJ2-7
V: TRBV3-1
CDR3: CASSRRVVSGTGAGEQYF
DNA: TGTGCCAGCAGCCGACGGGTCGTCTCCGGGACAGGGGCGGGGGAGCAGTACTTC

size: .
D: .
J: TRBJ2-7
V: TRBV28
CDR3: CASRDSTYEQYF
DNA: TGTGCCAGCAGAGACAGCACCTACGAGCAGTACTTC

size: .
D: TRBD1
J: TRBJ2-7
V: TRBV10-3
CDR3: CAIKEDRDEQYF
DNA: TGTGCCATCAAAGAGGACAGGGACGAGCAGTACTTC

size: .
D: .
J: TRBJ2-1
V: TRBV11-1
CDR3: CASSPRGSSYNEQFF
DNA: TGTGCCAGCAGCCCGAGGGGAAGCTCCTACAATGAGCAGTTCTTC

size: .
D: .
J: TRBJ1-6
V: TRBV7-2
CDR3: CASSRRAGLYSPLHF
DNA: TGTGCCAGCAGCCGGAGGGCCGGGCTCTATTCACCCCTCCACTTT

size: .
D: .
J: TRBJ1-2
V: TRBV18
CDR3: CASSREGGDGYTF
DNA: TGTGCCAGCTCACGGGAAGGAGGGGACGGCTACACCTTC

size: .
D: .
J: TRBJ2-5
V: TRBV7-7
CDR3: CASSLGAAETQYF
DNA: TGTGCCAGCAGCTTGGGGGCAGCCGAGACCCAGTACTTC

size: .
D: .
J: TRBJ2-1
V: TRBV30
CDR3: CAWSRGGSYNEQFF
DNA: TGTGCCTGGAGTCGTGGTGGGTCCTACAATGAGCAGTTCTTC

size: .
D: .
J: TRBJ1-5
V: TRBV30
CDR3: CAWSQGSRPQHF
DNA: TGTGCCTGGTCCCAGGGTAGCCGGCCCCAGCATTTT

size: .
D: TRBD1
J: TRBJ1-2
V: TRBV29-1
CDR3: CSVEVAPTGHYGYTF
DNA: TGCAGCGTTGAAGTAGCCCCGACAGGGCACTATGGCTACACCTTC

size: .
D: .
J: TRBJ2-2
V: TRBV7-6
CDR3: CASSLRPVGSPGELFF
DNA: TGTGCCAGCAGCCTTCGCCCCGTTGGGTCCCCCGGGGAGCTGTTTTTT

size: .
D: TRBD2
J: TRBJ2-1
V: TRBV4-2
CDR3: CASSLGLAGVDNEQFF
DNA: TGTGCCAGCAGCCTAGGACTAGCGGGAGTTGATAATGAGCAGTTCTTC

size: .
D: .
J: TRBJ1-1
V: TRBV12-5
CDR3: CASGWEGGAFF
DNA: TGTGCTAGTGGTTGGGAGGGGGGAGCTTTCTTT

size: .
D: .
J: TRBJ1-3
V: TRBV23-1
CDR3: CASSQGKSGNTIYF
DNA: TGCGCCAGCAGTCAAGGGAAGTCTGGAAACACCATATATTTT

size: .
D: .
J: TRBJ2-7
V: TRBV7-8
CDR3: CASSLTYEQYF
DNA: TGTGCCAGCAGCTTGACCTACGAGCAGTACTTC

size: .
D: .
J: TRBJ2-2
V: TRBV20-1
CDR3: CSARPGVNTGELFF
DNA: TGCAGTGCTAGACCCGGGGTGAACACCGGGGAGCTGTTTTTT

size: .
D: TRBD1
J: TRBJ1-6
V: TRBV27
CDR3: CASSQDRGYLPLHF
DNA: TGTGCCAGCAGTCAGGACAGGGGGTATTTACCCCTCCACTTT

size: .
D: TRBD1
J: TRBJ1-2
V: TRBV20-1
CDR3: CSAYDRGLLNGYTF
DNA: TGCAGTGCTTACGACAGGGGGCTGCTTAATGGCTACACCTTC

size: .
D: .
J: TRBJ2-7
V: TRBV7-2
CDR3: CASSHSSSYEQYF
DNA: TGTGCCAGCAGCCACTCGAGCTCCTACGAGCAGTACTTC

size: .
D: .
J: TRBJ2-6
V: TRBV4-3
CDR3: CASSQDPPDTLSGANVLTF
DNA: TGCGCCAGCAGCCAAGATCCACCGGACACCCTCTCTGGGGCCAACGTCCTGACTTTC

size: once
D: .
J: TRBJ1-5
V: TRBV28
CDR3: CASSLWPRGNQPQHF
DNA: TGTGCCAGCAGTTTGTGGCCCAGGGGCAATCAGCCCCAGCATTTT

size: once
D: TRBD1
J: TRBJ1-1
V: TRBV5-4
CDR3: CASSLKTGRSTEAFF
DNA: TGTGCCAGCAGCTTGAAGACAGGGCGGAGCACTGAAGCTTTCTTT

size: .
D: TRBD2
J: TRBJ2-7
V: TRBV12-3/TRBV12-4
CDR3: CASSLALGSGRGEQYF
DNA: TGTGCCAGCAGTTTAGCGCTTGGAAGCGGGAGAGGTGAGCAGTACTTC

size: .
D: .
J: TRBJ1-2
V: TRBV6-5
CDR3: CASSYSGADYGYTF
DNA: TGTGCCAGCAGTTACTCGGGCGCGGACTATGGCTACACCTTC

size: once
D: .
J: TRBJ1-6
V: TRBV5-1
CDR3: CASSLGKRDSPLHF
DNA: TGCGCCAGCAGCTTGGGGAAACGGGATTCACCCCTCCACTTT

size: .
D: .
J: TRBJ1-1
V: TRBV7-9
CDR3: CASSLLQDTEAFF
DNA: TGTGCCAGCAGCTTACTACAGGATACTGAAGCTTTCTTT

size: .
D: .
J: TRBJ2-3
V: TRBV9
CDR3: CASSVTTVGGTDTQYF
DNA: TGTGCCAGCAGCGTTACCACGGTGGGAGGCACAGATACGCAGTATTTT

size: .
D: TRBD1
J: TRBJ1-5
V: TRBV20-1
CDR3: CSALTGGLDQPQHF
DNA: TGCAGTGCTCTAACAGGGGGCCTAGATCAGCCCCAGCATTTT

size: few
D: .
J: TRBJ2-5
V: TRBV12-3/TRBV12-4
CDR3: CASSLGQGGETQYF
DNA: TGTGCCAGCAGTTTAGGGCAGGGAGGAGAGACCCAGTACTTC

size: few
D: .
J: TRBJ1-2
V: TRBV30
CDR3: CAWSVLGGYTF
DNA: TGTGCCTGGAGTGTATTGGGTGGCTACACCTTC

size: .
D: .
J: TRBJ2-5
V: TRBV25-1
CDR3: CASSAGEETQYF
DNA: TGTGCCAGCAGTGCAGGGGAAGAGACCCAGTACTTC

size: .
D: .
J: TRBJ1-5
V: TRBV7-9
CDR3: CASSLYGESNQPQHF
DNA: TGTGCCAGCAGCTTATACGGGGAGAGCAATCAGCCCCAGCATTTT

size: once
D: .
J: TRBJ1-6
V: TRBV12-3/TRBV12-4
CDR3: CASSLSRRNSPLHF
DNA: TGTGCCAGCAGTCTGTCCCGGCGTAATTCACCCCTCCACTTT